Each of the 4 T cell receptor beta chains below was sequenced from the same sample in a study of regulatory T cells in long-lasting Graves disease. Time point of the sample: newly diagnosed GD, antithyroid drugs for less than 3 months. Scientists built the TCR library using RNA that was extracted from PBMCs. Sequencing libraries for TCR beta were prepared with iRepertoire HTBI primers and Arm-PCR of CDR3 regions. MiXCR, applied by TCRdb to the multiplex PCR reads, yields one record per CDR3 protein. The data contain more than 450,000 distinct CDR3 sequences, roughly 16% of them singletons. The sample also formed part of further work on T cells in Graves' hyperthyroidism and ophthalmopathy.

The material sequenced was peripheral blood mononuclear cells (PBMCs), taken at new diagnosis, from a patient treated with antithyroid drugs. The receptors come from a man aged 35 to 55 with Graves disease.

This clonotype was recorded at least ten times. The V gene is TRBV5-1, the J gene TRBJ1-1, with D possibly matching TRBD1 (6 bases). The CDR3 spans 15 residues. CDR1 is SGHRS, CDR2 YFSETQ, per germline. V was trimmed by 4 bases and J by 1 base, leaving 14 bases between them. Written as DNA, the CDR3 is TGCGCCAGCAGCGCCGCCAGGGGCGGGAACACTGAAGCTTTCTTT. It codes for CASSAARGGNTEAFF.

This clonotype was detected ten times or more. This chain connects TRBV29-1 to TRBJ2-4; the D is unclear. Trimming removed 6 bases from V and 7 bases from J, with 10 bases in between. The germline V gene has CDR1 SQVTM and CDR2 ANQGSEA. The length of the CDR3 is 11 residues. CDR3 DNA sequence: TGCAGCGTGACTGTGGCTAACATTCAGTACTTC. Protein product: CSVTVANIQYF. Full variable domain (rest looked up from reference TRBV29-1 and TRBJ2-4): SAVISQKPSRDICQRGTSLTIQCQVDSQVTMMFWYRQQPGQSLTLIATANQGSEATYESGFVIDKFPISRPNLTFSTLTVSNMSPEDSSIYLCSVTVANIQYFGAGTRLSVL.

The rearrangement joins TRBV6-5 to TRBJ2-2; 8 positions match TRBD2. Trimming cost V 4 bases and J 2 bases; bases outside gene matches: 12. The CDR3 sequence is 18 residues long. Germline CDR1 reads MNHEY; CDR2 reads SVGAGI. DNA of the CDR3: TGTGCCAGCAGTTCCCCGGACAGTCGGGGGGGTAACACCGGGGAGCTGTTTTTT. Its translation is CASSSPDSRGGNTGELFF.

This clonotype was seen ten or more times. This chain connects TRBV6-2 or TRBV6-3 to TRBJ2-7; 7 positions match TRBD1. This CDR3 comprises 15 residues. The J segment lost 6 bases and the V segment lost 5 bases, leaving 13 bases of the junction unmatched. Germline V lookup: CDR1 MNHEY, CDR2 SVGEGT. This CDR3 reads CASSTPQGVGAEQYF. The CDR3 nucleotides are TGTGCCAGCAGTACCCCGCAGGGGGTAGGCGCCGAGCAGTACTTC.